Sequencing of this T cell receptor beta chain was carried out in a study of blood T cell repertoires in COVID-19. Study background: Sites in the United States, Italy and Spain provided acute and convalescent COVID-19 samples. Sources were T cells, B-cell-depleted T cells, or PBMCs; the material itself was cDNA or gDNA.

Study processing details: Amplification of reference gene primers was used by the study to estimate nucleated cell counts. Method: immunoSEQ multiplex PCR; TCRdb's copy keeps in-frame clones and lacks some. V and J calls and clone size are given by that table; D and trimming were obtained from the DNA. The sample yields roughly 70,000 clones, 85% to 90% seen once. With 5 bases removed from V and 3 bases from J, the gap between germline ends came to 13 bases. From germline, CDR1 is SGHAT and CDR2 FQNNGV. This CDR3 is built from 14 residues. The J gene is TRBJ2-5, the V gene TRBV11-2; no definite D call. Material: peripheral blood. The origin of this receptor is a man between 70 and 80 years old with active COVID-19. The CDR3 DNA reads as TGTGCCAGCAGCCGTTTTCCTTACAAAGAGACCCAGTACTTC. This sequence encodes CASSRFPYKETQYF.